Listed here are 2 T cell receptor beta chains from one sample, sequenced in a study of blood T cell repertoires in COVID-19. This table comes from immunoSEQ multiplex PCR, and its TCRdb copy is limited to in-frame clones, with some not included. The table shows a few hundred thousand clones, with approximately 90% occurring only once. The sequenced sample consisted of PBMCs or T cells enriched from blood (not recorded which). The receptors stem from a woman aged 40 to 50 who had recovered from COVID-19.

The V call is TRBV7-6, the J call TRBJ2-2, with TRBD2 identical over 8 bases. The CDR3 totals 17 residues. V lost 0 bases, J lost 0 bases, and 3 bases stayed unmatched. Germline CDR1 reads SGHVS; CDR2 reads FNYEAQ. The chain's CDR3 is CASSLARGAANTGELFF. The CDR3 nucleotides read TGTGCCAGCAGCTTAGCGCGGGGGGCTGCGAACACCGGGGAGCTGTTTTTT.

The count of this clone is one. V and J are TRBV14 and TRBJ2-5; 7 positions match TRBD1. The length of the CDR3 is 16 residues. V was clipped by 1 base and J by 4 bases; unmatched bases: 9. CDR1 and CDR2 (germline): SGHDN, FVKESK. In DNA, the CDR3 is TGTGCCAGCAGCCAAGGTTTGGGGACAGTTGTAGAGACCCAGTACTTC. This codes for CASSQGLGTVVETQYF.